This TCR beta chain emerged from a study of T cell responses to AZD1222 COVID-19 vaccine. Overall study results and limits: Two AZD1222 administrations were followed by greater Spike-specific TCR breadth and depth. The donor cohort was predominantly white British with a female majority, and clonal diversity may have been underestimated. Baseline serostatus was positive in only a handful of AZD1222 recipients. Dominant at 160-218 and 743-854, vaccine-associated CD4 TCRs also spanned spike.

The assay was immunoSEQ multiplex PCR, and TCRdb's table has in-frame clones only and misses some. The table includes 95,000 to 150,000 clones, 87% detected once. With 7 bases clipped from V and 0 bases from J, the junction kept 5 bases outside the gene matches. Germline CDR1 reads LNHDA; CDR2 reads SQIVND (reference sequence). This CDR3 region has 17 residues. Comments on this clone: Its antigen is currently unknown.

This material consisted of peripheral blood, taken on day 0 of AZD1222 vaccination. This TCR was sampled from an adult in good health. V is TRBV19 and J is TRBJ2-1, with TRBD2 matching 14 bases. The CDR3 nucleotides read TGTGCCAGTAATGGACTAGCGGGGGGCAGCTCCTACAATGAGCAGTTCTTC. Encoded protein: CASNGLAGGSSYNEQFF.